Each of the 18 T cell receptor beta chains below was sequenced from the same sample in a study of beta chain features in type 1 diabetes. The isolated RNA, all of it, was reverse transcribed, so expressed TCRB transcripts were what got sequenced. Produced via immunoSEQ multiplex PCR; TCRdb's table is partial and in-frame only. Found here are hundreds of thousands of clones, roughly 16% of them singletons; the top ten hold under 0.095%. Sequenced material: naive CD4+ T cells from blood. These receptors were taken from a man between 18 and 29 years old in good health.

The V gene is TRBV9, the J gene TRBJ1-1, with TRBD1 as a possible D gene (6 bases). This CDR3 is built from 14 residues. The V end lost 7 bases, the J end lost 4 bases, and 17 bases lay between the germline ends. CDR1 SGDLS and CDR2 YYNGEE come from the germline V gene. Here the CDR3 DNA reads TGTGCCAGCGGCCCCCCGGGGGGCGTCACTGAAGCTTTCTTT. This encodes CASGPPGGVTEAFF. The full variable domain, rest sourced from reference TRBV9 and TRBJ1-1, is DSGVTQTPKHLITATGQRVTLRCSPRSGDLSVYWYQQSLDQGLQFLIQYYNGEERAKGNILERFSAQQFPDLHSELNLSSLELGDSALYFCASGPPGGVTEAFFGQGTRLTVV.

This chain uses TRBV9 with TRBJ2-7; 9 bases match TRBD1. The V gene end was trimmed by 8 bases and the J gene end by 0 bases; junction bases not matched to a gene: 6. In germline, CDR1 is SGDLS, CDR2 YYNGEE. The length of the CDR3 is 14 residues. CDR3 bases: TGTGCCAGGAGAAGACAGGGGGACTCCTACGAGCAGTACTTC. Its protein is CARRRQGDSYEQYF.

As regards this clone: At the DNA level, this CDR3 is encoded by other sequences in the same sample as well. The J gene is TRBJ1-4, the V gene TRBV9; TRBD1 aligns across 9 bases. CDR1 is SGDLS and CDR2 is YYNGEE in the germline V gene. The CDR3 loop spans 15 amino acids. V dropped 2 bases and J dropped 5; count of bases not matched to a gene: 4. The CDR3 DNA reads as TGTGCCAGCAGCGTCCGGACAGGGGAAAATGAAAAACTGTTTTTT. This sequence encodes CASSVRTGENEKLFF.

The chain carries TRBV28 and TRBJ2-3; tentatively, D is TRBD2 (5 bases). The CDR3 runs to 13 residues. The V end lost 1 base, the J end lost 4 bases, and 6 bases lay between the germline ends. The germline CDR1 and CDR2 sequences are MDHEN and SYDVKM. CDR3 protein: CASSLSGSDTQYF. CDR3 DNA: TGTGCCAGCAGTTTATCGGGGTCAGATACGCAGTATTTT. Full variable domain (outside the CDR3, taken from reference TRBV28 and TRBJ2-3): DVKVTQSSRYLVKRTGEKVFLECVQDMDHENMFWYRQDPGLGLRLIYFSYDVKMKEKGDIPEGYSVSREKKERFSLILESASTNQTSMYLCASSLSGSDTQYFGPGTRLTVL.

The V and J genes are TRBV5-1 and TRBJ2-3, with TRBD2 matching 10 bases. In germline, CDR1 is SGHRS, CDR2 YFSETQ. With 1 base clipped from V and 2 bases from J, the junction kept 4 bases outside the gene matches. The length of the CDR3 is 16 residues. In DNA, the CDR3 is TGCGCCAGCAGCTTGCCTAGCGGGGGTGCCACAGATACGCAGTATTTT. Protein product: CASSLPSGGATDTQYF.

The chain has TRBV18 and TRBJ1-2; D is uncertain. The CDR3 loop spans 15 amino acids. In germline, CDR1 is KGHSH, CDR2 LQKENI. V was trimmed by 2 bases and J by 4 bases, leaving 14 bases between them. The chain's CDR3 is CASSPGTAPFYGYTF. The CDR3 bases are TGTGCCAGCTCACCAGGTACAGCTCCTTTCTATGGCTACACCTTC.

V is TRBV4-3 and J is TRBJ1-1, with 7 bases lining up with TRBD1. The germline CDR1 and CDR2 sequences are LGHNA and YSLEER. CDR3 length: 16 amino acids. J was trimmed by 1 base and V by 0 bases; bases with no gene match: 5. The CDR3 here is CASSQDRGQRNTEAFF. The CDR3 DNA reads TGCGCCAGCAGCCAAGATAGGGGGCAGAGGAACACTGAAGCTTTCTTT.

This clone was counted between two and nine times. The chain employs TRBV14 and TRBJ1-2; D might be TRBD1 (5 bases). Germline V lookup: CDR1 SGHDN, CDR2 FVKESK. Between the trimmed V and J ends, which lost 3 bases and 2 bases, there was a span of 10 bases. This CDR3 spans 14 amino acids. CDR3 DNA sequence: TGTGCCAGCAGCCAGGGGCTTTGGAACTATGGCTACACCTTC. This encodes CASSQGLWNYGYTF.

The rearrangement links TRBV5-6 to TRBJ2-2, with 10 bases aligning to TRBD2. Germline V lookup: CDR1 SGHDT, CDR2 YYEEEE. The CDR3 length is 17 residues. V gave up 4 bases and J gave up 6 bases; unmatched junction bases: 12. In nucleotides, the CDR3 is TGTGCCAGCAGCGCGGCCGCTAGCGGGAGAAAGGCCGGGGAGCTGTTTTTT. This translates into CASSAAASGRKAGELFF.

The chain is built from TRBV2 and TRBJ1-2; 7 bases map to TRBD1. The CDR3 has 14 residues. Germline V gene lookup returns CDR1 SNHLY and CDR2 FYNNEI. Trimming took 9 bases from V and 3 from J; bases not matched to a gene: 10. CDR3 DNA: TGTGCCAGGACCCCGGGACAGAAGTACTATGGCTACACCTTC. It is translated as CARTPGQKYYGYTF.

This clone was detected only a few times. The chain combines TRBV5-1 with TRBJ2-4; maybe TRBD2 (6 bases). In germline, CDR1 is SGHRS, CDR2 YFSETQ. The CDR3 has 16 residues. The V and J ends lost 4 bases and 5 bases respectively, with 19 bases between them. CDR3 sequence reads: CASSIIASGGQNIQYF. CDR3 nucleotide sequence: TGCGCCAGCAGCATAATAGCCTCCGGGGGTCAAAACATTCAGTACTTC.

V is TRBV4-1 and J is TRBJ1-1; 9 bases match TRBD1. The germline gives CDR1 MGHRA, CDR2 YSYEKL. J gave up 1 base and V 4 bases, and 4 bases lay outside the gene matches. The CDR3 is made up of 15 amino acids. The CDR3 DNA reads TGCGCCAGCAGCCGACAGGGGGTCGCGAACACTGAAGCTTTCTTT. Protein product: CASSRQGVANTEAFF.

The chain combines TRBV5-8 with TRBJ2-1; tentatively, D is TRBD2 (6 bases). The CDR3 spans 13 residues. CDR1 and CDR2 (germline): SGHTS, YDEGEE. Between the trimmed V and J ends, which lost 2 bases and 12 bases, there was a span of 15 bases. CDR3 region: CASSLQVVEGQFF. CDR3 in DNA: TGTGCCAGCAGCTTACAGGTGGTGGAGGGGCAGTTCTTC.

This clone was counted between two and nine times. This chain joins TRBV6-5 and TRBJ2-1, with 8 bases that match TRBD1. The V gene end was trimmed by 4 bases and the J gene end by 8 bases; junction bases not matched to a gene: 10. CDR3 length equals 15 residues. Germline V gene sequence: CDR1 MNHEY, CDR2 SVGAGI. The CDR3 spells CASSSVGQGGDEQFF. The CDR3 DNA follows: TGTGCCAGCAGTTCCGTCGGACAGGGAGGCGATGAGCAGTTCTTC.

The V call is TRBV27, the J call TRBJ1-6; no clear D. Germline V lookup: CDR1 MNHEY, CDR2 SMNVEV (reference sequence). CDR3 length: 16 amino acids. V was shortened by 7 bases and J by 2 bases, with 15 bases between the two germline ends. The CDR3, as DNA: TGTGCCAGCACGGAGGGCTCCTTGGCCTATAATTCACCCCTCCACTTT. This translates into CASTEGSLAYNSPLHF.

Only a few counts were recorded for this clone. The J gene is TRBJ2-1, the V gene TRBV11-3; TRBD2 might be the D (6 bases). V was trimmed by 1 base and J by 7 bases, leaving 8 bases between them. This CDR3 contains 13 residues. Germline V gene data show CDR1 as SGHNT and CDR2 as YENEEA. CDR3 coding DNA: TGTGCCAGCAGCTTAGGTCGGGAGAATGAGCAGTTCTTC. Translation gives CASSLGRENEQFF.

The chain uses TRBV9 and TRBJ1-2; 10 bases map to TRBD1. The CDR3 totals 15 residues. Germline V CDR1 and CDR2: SGDLS, YYNGEE. Trimming took 2 bases from V and 6 from J; bases not matched to a gene: 7. The CDR3: CASSVGPGQGNGYTF. The DNA for the CDR3 is TGTGCCAGCAGCGTTGGGCCGGGACAGGGGAATGGCTACACCTTC.

A few counts support this clone. The J gene is TRBJ2-7, the V gene TRBV9; D might be TRBD2 (6 bases). Trimming removed 4 bases at V and 2 bases at J, with 19 bases between. Per the germline V gene, CDR1 is SGDLS and CDR2 is YYNGEE. The CDR3 is 16 amino acids. CDR3: CASSPVGRGTTYEQYF. CDR3 DNA: TGTGCCAGCAGCCCGGTCGGGCGGGGAACAACCTACGAGCAGTACTTC.